The following is a T cell receptor (beta chain) sequence with its context. Antigen specificity is unknown. This record belongs to a study of OX40 agonist ivuxolimab in advanced cancers. About the research overall: Patients were given ivuxolimab, an antibody that agonizes OX40 (CD134). Age averaged around 58 years (range roughly 23 to 79), and 80% to 90% were male. General study points: It was also the case that some nonresponders had low normalized T-cell clonal expansion. Blood T cells, both CD4+ and CD8+, expanded clonally by week 6 at 0.1 to 3.0 mg/kg.

The protocol was immunoSEQ multiplex PCR, while the TCRdb copy is restricted to in-frame clones and leaves out a portion. The sample contains roughly 92,000 clones, around 88% of which appear only once. The V gene end was trimmed by 4 bases and the J gene end by 5 bases; junction bases not matched to a gene: 6. Germline values: CDR1 MNHEY, CDR2 SMNVEV (reference sequence). This CDR3 region has 14 residues. The rearrangement joins TRBV27 to TRBJ2-5; 8 nucleotides agree with TRBD1. Here the sequenced sample was CD4+ or CD8+ T cells sorted from blood, taken in a trial of the OX40 agonist ivuxolimab. The TCR was taken from an adult with an advanced solid tumor such as melanoma, head and neck, liver or kidney cancer. CDR3 region: CASSYRQGRETQYF. The CDR3, as DNA: TGTGCCAGCAGTTACCGACAGGGGAGGGAGACCCAGTACTTC.